Reported below is one TCR beta chain. The antigen remains undetermined. Profiled with immunoSEQ multiplex PCR; TCRdb holds only in-frame clones, not every one. This sample has tens of thousands of clones, with 95% to 96% found just once. The data originate from a study of T cells in tuberculosis. Study-level results: Smaller alpha distances in active tuberculosis partly reflected shorter CDR3-alpha lengths.

Per germline, CDR1 SGHTA and CDR2 FQGNSA. The CDR3 runs to 15 residues. Germline trimming cut 5 bases from V and 2 bases from J; bases unmatched to any gene: 7. The chain links TRBV7-2 to TRBJ1-2; 8 positions agree with TRBD1. Material: PBMCs. The TCR was taken from a donor aged 5-35 years with latent tuberculosis or without tuberculosis infection. Written as DNA, the CDR3 is TGTGCCAGCAGCGTCGGACAGGGTGTCAACTATGGCTACACCTTC. Amino acid sequence: CASSVGQGVNYGYTF.